This T cell receptor beta chain emerged from a study of T-cell memory formation after mild COVID-19 (dated by TCRdb to the early 2020s). About the full investigation: Most TCR sequence clusters were specific to one of the two donors. In a couple of donors, T-cell clones that expanded and contracted after mild COVID-19 were followed by sequencing TCRalpha and TCRbeta repertoires longitudinally. The cohort comprised two young, previously healthy adult volunteers, one female and one male.

Ficoll-Paque density gradient centrifugation was used to isolate PBMCs. Results the study describes overall, beyond this receptor: Balanced CD4/CD8 phenotypes were observed for clones contracting from day 15 to 85, whereas a bias towards CD4+ was observed for a second wave of clones expanding from day 15 to 37. Some responding clones were detected in pre-infection memory, which suggested that pre-existing cross-reactive memory T cells had joined the SARS-CoV-2 response. The study covered only a couple of mild cases, and larger cohorts including severe cases with pre-infection samples were considered necessary. Whether the second-wave clones peaking on day 37 were SARS-CoV-2 specific was not confirmed. Contracting CD4+ clones appeared mostly in the CM and EM memory subsets, whereas CD8+ clones were enriched in EMRA.

V sheds 0 bases and J sheds 0 bases, leaving 12 bases between their ends. From its cysteine to its phenylalanine, the CDR3 spans 16 amino acids. Just CDR3 DNA is preserved here, 48 bases in frame from base 1. CDR1 and CDR2 are drawn from the germline V gene (reference sequence): DFQATT, SNEGSKA. This clonotype appeared a single time. What this receptor recognizes is not known. There are no base qualities to consult, and no much larger clone falls within one base. One read alone makes for weak evidence. The sequencer listed for this sample is Illumina NovaSeq 6000. Using 5'RACE with constant-segment primers, TCRalpha and TCRbeta cDNA libraries were constructed, with sample barcodes and unique molecular identifiers added in the process. Trizol reagent was used to extract RNA from every sample. The libraries were amplified in two PCR steps, and the second step added a second sample barcode and Illumina TruSeq adapters. Sequencing of the libraries was done on an Illumina NovaSeq, producing 2 x 150 bp paired-end reads. Turning to the authors' computational methods: Demultiplexing of reads and collapsing into UMI-guided consensus sequences were performed with migec v1.2.7. Using mixcr v2.1.11, UMI consensuses were aligned to TRA and TRB V and J templates and then assembled into clonotypes. Clonotypes were classified as expanded or contracted when called significant by both edgeR and NoisET, with noise models trained on biological replicates. edgeR calls used a false discovery rate-adjusted p below 0.01 and a log2 fold-change threshold of 1. As an exploratory analysis of dynamics, PCA with hierarchical clustering was applied to max-normalized trajectories of the 1000 most abundant clonotypes. Separately sequenced CD4+ and CD8+ repertoires were used to assign the CD4 or CD8 phenotype of responding clones. TCRdb cleaned the public reads at Q25 with fastp, built clones with MiXCR and kept in-frame beta chains. Rows are unified per CDR3 protein, each entry keeping the most common DNA and genes. V and J calls and clone size were set by TCRdb, not the authors. This sample gives a few hundred thousand distinct CDR3 sequences in total; 21% of them show up just once. The ten largest clones represent roughly an eighth of the sample.

Sequenced: PBMCs or a T cell subset sorted from them (not recorded which). In this chain, TRBV20-1 is recombined with TRBJ1-3, with the D gene uncertain. The receptor comes from an adult woman who had mild COVID-19 (a few samples of this study predate the infection). The sample titles of this study are shuffled in the database, so cell type and time point are left out; the donor was told from shared clones. The nucleotide sequence reads TGCAGTGCTAGAGATGGGAGGGTGAGCTCTGGAAACACCATATATTTT. This sequence encodes CSARDGRVSSGNTIYF.